A single sample gave rise to the 5 T cell receptor beta chains below, sequenced in a study of identical twins. TCRdb ran MiXCR on the 5' RACE reads and lists one entry per CDR3 protein. This sample carries more than 250,000 distinct CDR3 sequences, 8% to 9% of them seen once, and the ten largest clones take less than 2.5%. This sample also belongs to another study, concerning yellow fever vaccine responses in identical twins.

Sequenced material: memory (CD45RO+) T cells sorted from blood. The receptors were sampled from a woman aged 18-30 years in good health.

This chain links TRBV20-1 with TRBJ2-3; maybe TRBD1 (5 bases). Trimming took 3 bases from V and 5 from J, leaving 9 bases between them. The germline CDR1 and CDR2 sequences are DFQATT and SNEGSKA (reference sequence). The CDR3 length is 12 residues. CDR3 region: CSASLQGDTQYF. For the CDR3, the DNA is TGCAGTGCTAGCTTGCAGGGAGATACGCAGTATTTT.

In its sample, this clonotype was seen a few times. This chain uses TRBV3-1 with TRBJ2-5; D is perhaps TRBD2 (6 bases). CDR3 length: 16 residues. Germline V gene lookup returns CDR1 LGHDT and CDR2 YNNKEL (reference sequence). V was clipped by 4 bases and J by 1 base, with 16 bases between them. CDR3: CASSPREAGFQETQYF. In nucleotides, the CDR3 is TGTGCCAGCAGCCCCCGGGAAGCGGGTTTCCAAGAGACCCAGTACTTC.

This clonotype was detected a few times. This chain connects TRBV6-5 to TRBJ2-7, with D possibly matching TRBD2 (5 bases). Deletions cut 6 bases from V and 7 bases from J, with 13 bases between. Germline V gene data show CDR1 as MNHEY and CDR2 as SVGAGI. This CDR3 has 12 amino acids. CDR3 DNA: TGTGCCAGCAGGGAGTCGTCGGGGGAGCAGTACTTC. This translates into CASRESSGEQYF.

Many counts were recorded for this clonotype. The chain has TRBV13 and TRBJ2-3, with D unclear. This CDR3 has 14 residues. Trimming removed 2 bases from V and 5 bases from J, with 11 bases in between. Per the germline V gene, CDR1 is PRHDT and CDR2 is FYEKMQ (reference sequence). The CDR3 sequence: CASSLFGRRDTQYF. CDR3 nucleotide sequence: TGTGCCAGCAGCTTATTCGGCCGGAGAGATACGCAGTATTTT.

This clonotype was observed a few times. V and J are TRBV9 and TRBJ1-3; TRBD1 might be the D (5 bases). The V gene lost 4 bases and the J gene lost 15 bases, with 29 bases spanning the gap. Germline CDR1 SGDLS, CDR2 YYNGEE. This CDR3 is built from 16 residues. The CDR3 DNA reads TGTGCCAGCAGCCCCGACGCCCTCACAGGTCTCAGCGGGGGATATTTT. Translating gives CASSPDALTGLSGGYF. Combining the CDR3 with reference TRBV9 and TRBJ1-3 gives the whole variable domain DSGVTQTPKHLITATGQRVTLRCSPRSGDLSVYWYQQSLDQGLQFLIQYYNGEERAKGNILERFSAQQFPDLHSELNLSSLELGDSALYFCASSPDALTGLSGGYFGEGSWLTVV.